This T cell receptor beta chain was captured in a study of blood T cells in healthy people across ages. CDR1 SGHNT and CDR2 YYREEE come from the germline V gene (reference sequence). CDR3 length: 15 amino acids. With 2 bases removed from V and 1 base from J, the gap between germline ends came to 12 bases. With a J-beta primer mix and a sample-barcoded 5' primer, a second PCR ran about 7 to 11 cycles. One entry per CDR3 protein results from TCRdb running MiXCR on the 5' RACE reads. Among roughly 1,500,000 distinct CDR3 sequences listed, roughly 45% were seen once. This clonotype was picked up one time.

The V gene is TRBV5-4, the J gene TRBJ2-5; D not resolved. The specimen sequenced was blood. The receptor comes from a woman aged 18-35 years in good health. The CDR3 here is CASSFVSASQETQYF. The CDR3 DNA reads as TGTGCCAGCAGCTTTGTGTCCGCCTCCCAAGAGACCCAGTACTTC.